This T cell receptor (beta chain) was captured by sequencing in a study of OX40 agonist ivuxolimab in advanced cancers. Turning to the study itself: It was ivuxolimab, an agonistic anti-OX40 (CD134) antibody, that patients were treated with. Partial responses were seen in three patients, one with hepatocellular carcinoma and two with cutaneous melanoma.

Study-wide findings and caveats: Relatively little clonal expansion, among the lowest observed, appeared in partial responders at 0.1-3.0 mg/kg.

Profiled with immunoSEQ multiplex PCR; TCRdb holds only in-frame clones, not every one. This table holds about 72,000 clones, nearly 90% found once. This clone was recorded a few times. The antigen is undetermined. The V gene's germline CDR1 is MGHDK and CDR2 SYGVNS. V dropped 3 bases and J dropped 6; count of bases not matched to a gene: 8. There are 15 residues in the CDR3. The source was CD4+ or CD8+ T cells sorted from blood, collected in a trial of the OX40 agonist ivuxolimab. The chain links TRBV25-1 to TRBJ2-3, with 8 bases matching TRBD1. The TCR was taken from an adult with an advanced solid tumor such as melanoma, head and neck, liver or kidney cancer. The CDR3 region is CASSEAQGAMDTQYF. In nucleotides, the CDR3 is TGTGCCAGCAGTGAGGCTCAGGGGGCGATGGATACGCAGTATTTT.